This T cell receptor (beta chain) emerged from a study of T cell responses to AZD1222 COVID-19 vaccine. The wider study: Researchers grouped second doses given at about 4 or about 12 weeks into one pool.

The protocol was immunoSEQ multiplex PCR, while the TCRdb copy is restricted to in-frame clones and leaves out a portion. The data show tens of thousands of clones, 70% to 90% seen once. This clone was seen only a few times. Its antigen is still unknown. Overall study findings and caveats: A rise in Spike-specific TCR breadth and depth followed two AZD1222 doses. As reported, nearly half of all spike-specific TCRs target variant regions that are unmutated. The study identified only a handful of AZD1222 recipients as seropositive at baseline.

CDR3 length: 17 amino acids. Germline-derived CDR1 and CDR2 are LGHDT and YNNKEL (reference sequence). Trimming took 0 bases from V and 5 from J; bases not matched to a gene: 11. The chain couples TRBV3-1 (or the pseudogene TRBV3-2) to TRBJ1-1; 8 nucleotides line up with TRBD1. Source: peripheral blood, taken on day 0 of AZD1222 vaccination. The TCR sequence derives from an adult in good health. CDR3 in amino acids: CASSQERPQGARTEAFF. CDR3 nucleotide sequence: TGTGCCAGCAGCCAAGAACGTCCCCAGGGGGCGCGGACTGAAGCTTTCTTT.